These T cell receptor beta chains were read from a single sample in a study of blood T cells in healthy people across ages. TCRdb redid the calling of the 5' RACE reads with MiXCR, one entry per CDR3 protein. The table includes some 780,000 distinct CDR3 sequences, more than 55% detected once. Sample: blood. These receptors originate from a man in his forties in good health. Each CDR3 is given without its conserved first and last residue. Clone size is not always given. Where it is, it says once, few, many or a class for expanded clones.

TRBJ2-7,few,TRBV12-3/TRBV12-4,ASSRQLYEQY
TRBJ2-7,-,TRBV6-2/TRBV6-3,ASRPRTAGTYEQY
TRBJ2-6,-,TRBV15,ATSRTRSSGANVLT
TRBJ2-7,-,TRBV7-6,ASSLQSNEQY
TRBJ2-1,-,TRBV20-1,SARTGTGGNEQF
TRBJ1-2,few,TRBV20-1,TPRQENYGYT
TRBJ2-3,-,TRBV20-1,SVASRGLAGEVRRDTQY
TRBJ1-4,-,TRBV12-3/TRBV12-4,ASRLGTGGLDEKLF
TRBJ2-1,few,TRBV20-1,SAHTGTTIEQF
TRBJ2-1,-,TRBV28,ASSSAGLAGVTSYNEQF
TRBJ1-1,few,TRBV29-1,SVFHGQLSPEAF
TRBJ1-5,-,TRBV6-2/TRBV6-3,ASRWEGNHQPQH
TRBJ2-7,few,TRBV18,ASSSPGTGFYEQY
TRBJ1-2,-,TRBV6-1,ASGQSNYGYT
TRBJ2-6,few,TRBV19,ASSGAGRTGPEAGANVLT
TRBJ1-5,-,TRBV2,ASSYATQPQH
-,-,TRBV9,ASGIPKSSYNEQY
TRBJ2-7,-,TRBV20-1,SARAFRELAYEQY
TRBJ2-7,-,TRBV6-6,ASSQEYYEQY
TRBJ2-7,-,TRBV7-9,ASSLPELAETSYEQY
TRBJ1-2,-,TRBV7-2,ASSLTPLQGNT
TRBJ2-1,once,TRBV27,ASSLRADPYNEQF
TRBJ2-5,-,TRBV10-2,ASRGVNRGETQY
TRBJ2-7,few,TRBV10-3,AISGLGDEQY
TRBJ1-2,few,TRBV5-5,ASSLAPNNYGYT
TRBJ2-3,-,TRBV20-1,SARDPGQGPTDTQY
TRBJ1-1,-,TRBV29-1,SVEKQINTEAF
TRBJ2-1,few,TRBV29-1,SVEDRRYNEQF
TRBJ2-6,-,TRBV27,ASSWRLWDHSGANVLT
TRBJ2-1,-,TRBV20-1,SASGYRGGIVYNEQF
TRBJ2-2,few,TRBV20-1,SAGQGYTGELF
-,-,TRBV20-1,SARKTGDSHNEQY
TRBJ1-2,few,TRBV20-1,SAREGGPGRFAGYT
TRBJ2-4,-,TRBV20-1,SARSGGKAGIIQY
-,-,TRBV20-1,SVSGGAWNEQY
TRBJ2-4,-,TRBV7-2,ASSLLQTNIQY
TRBJ2-1,-,TRBV6-4,ASSSWTGVNEQF
TRBJ2-5,few,TRBV7-2,ASSPEGGTQY